The 21 T cell receptor beta chains below all came from one sample that was sequenced in a study of chemoradiotherapy in HPV16-positive cancers. Profiled with immunoSEQ multiplex PCR; TCRdb holds only in-frame clones, not every one. In the table there are about 67,000 clones, about nine tenths of which are singletons. The sample in question was blood, obtained from a patient who underwent chemoradiotherapy. The receptors here all came from a human donor with HPV-associated anogenital cancer.

The chain recombines TRBV19 with TRBJ1-5, with unresolved D. Germline V lookup: CDR1 LNHDA, CDR2 SQIVND (reference sequence). CDR3 length equals 12 residues. Trimming took 6 bases from V and 4 from J, leaving 7 bases between them. Written as DNA, the CDR3 is TGTGCCAGTAGCCTAGTAAATCAGCCCCAGCATTTT. It translates to CASSLVNQPQHF.

This clone appeared once. V is TRBV28 and J is TRBJ2-3; TRBD2 agrees at 7 bases. Trimming at V came to 2 bases and at J to 1 base, leaving 3 bases not matched to a gene. This CDR3 comprises 15 residues. The germline V gene encodes CDR1 MDHEN and CDR2 SYDVKM. CDR3 bases: TGTGCCAGCAGTTTACCCCGGGGGGGCACAGATACGCAGTATTTT. This sequence encodes CASSLPRGGTDTQYF.

The chain carries TRBV4-1 and TRBJ1-6, with 11 nucleotides matching TRBD1. V lost 4 bases to trimming and J lost 9 bases; unmatched junction nucleotides: 5. CDR3 length: 15 residues. The V gene's germline CDR1 is MGHRA and CDR2 YSYEKL. The CDR3 sequence: CASSPGTGGFSPLHF. CDR3 coding DNA: TGCGCCAGCAGCCCCGGGACAGGGGGTTTTTCACCCCTCCACTTT.

This clone was counted once. The chain employs TRBV5-1 and TRBJ1-2, with 7 bases fitting TRBD1. The junction had 9 bases not matched to a gene; V was cut back by 4 bases and J by 0 bases. The CDR3 has 16 amino acids. Germline CDR1 SGHRS, CDR2 YFSETQ. The CDR3 region is CASSPWTGQANYGYTF. The CDR3 bases are TGCGCCAGCAGCCCCTGGACAGGCCAAGCTAACTATGGCTACACCTTC.

This chain uses TRBV28 with TRBJ1-1; no clear D gene. Germline-derived CDR1 and CDR2 are MDHEN and SYDVKM. V dropped 0 bases and J dropped 3 bases, with 8 bases sitting between them. The CDR3 sequence is 14 residues long. Here the CDR3 reads CASSLWGGYTEAFF. For the CDR3, the DNA is TGTGCCAGCAGTTTATGGGGTGGGTACACTGAAGCTTTCTTT.

The chain carries TRBV7-2 and TRBJ1-1; D gene uncertain. Germline V gene data show CDR1 as SGHTA and CDR2 as FQGNSA. The CDR3 has 12 amino acids. V shed 3 bases and J shed 5 bases, with 7 bases lying between them. The CDR3 bases are TGTGCCAGCAGCTTGAGAATGACTGAAGCTTTCTTT. Amino acids: CASSLRMTEAFF.

This sequence joins TRBV12-5 and TRBJ2-1; TRBD2 aligns across 8 bases. CDR3 size: 13 residues. The V gene's germline CDR1 is LGHNT and CDR2 FRNRAP. V lost 3 bases to trimming and J lost 8 bases; unmatched junction nucleotides: 3. The DNA for the CDR3 is TGTGCTAGTGGTTTCGGACTAGCCGATGAGCAGTTCTTC. As protein: CASGFGLADEQFF.

The gene calls are TRBV5-1 and TRBJ2-1, with TRBD2 matching over 7 bases. Per germline, CDR1 SGHRS and CDR2 YFSETQ. The V gene end was trimmed by 0 bases and the J gene end by 12 bases; junction bases not matched to a gene: 9. The CDR3 is 14 residues long. CDR3: CASSLDTSAPMQFF. CDR3 bases: TGCGCCAGCAGCTTGGACACTAGCGCCCCCATGCAGTTCTTC.

The chain has TRBV7-9 and TRBJ1-3; tentative D call: TRBD1 (5 bases). The CDR3 spans 17 residues. The germline gives CDR1 SEHNR, CDR2 FQNEAQ (reference sequence). Trimming took off 8 bases at V and 1 base at J, with 21 bases between the two ends. The CDR3 DNA is TGTGCCAGCTCCAGAGGTTCCGGCAGGGTATCTGGAAACACCATATATTTT. This codes for CASSRGSGRVSGNTIYF.

The chain recombines TRBV4-2 with TRBJ1-6; D is ambiguous. V dropped 7 bases and J dropped 4 bases, with 14 bases sitting between them. The germline V gene encodes CDR1 LGHNA and CDR2 YNFKEQ. CDR3 length: 15 amino acids. The CDR3 here is CASTGSSRYNSPLHF. DNA of the CDR3: TGTGCCAGCACAGGAAGTTCTCGTTATAATTCACCCCTCCACTTT.

The gene calls are TRBV7-3 and TRBJ2-3, with 7 bases that match TRBD2. Germline CDR1 and CDR2: SGHTA and FQGTGA. This CDR3 has 16 residues. After removal of 3 bases from V and 3 bases from J, the junction contained 9 bases not matched to a gene. DNA of the CDR3: TGTGCCAGCAGCTTGGCAGCGGGGAAATCGACAGATACGCAGTATTTT. Translation gives CASSLAAGKSTDTQYF.

The chain links TRBV7-2 to TRBJ2-1, with 8 bases that match TRBD2. The CDR3 spans 15 residues. Germline CDR1 reads SGHTA; CDR2 reads FQGNSA. V shed 5 bases and J 8 bases; nucleotides not matched to a gene: 11. The CDR3 here is CASSTRGLASDEQFF. As DNA, the CDR3 is TGTGCCAGCAGCACTCGAGGACTAGCAAGCGATGAGCAGTTCTTC.

J is TRBJ2-1 and V is TRBV28; 9 positions match TRBD2. V was clipped by 1 base and J by 5 bases; unmatched bases: 6. Germline V lookup: CDR1 MDHEN, CDR2 SYDVKM. The CDR3 covers 16 residues. DNA for the CDR3: TGTGCCAGCAGTTTATCGGCGGGAGGGTTCCACAATGAGCAGTTCTTC. It codes for CASSLSAGGFHNEQFF.

V usage is TRBV7-2 and J usage is TRBJ1-2; no clear D gene. Deletions cut 4 bases from V and 5 bases from J, with 14 bases between. The CDR3 has 14 residues. Germline V gene sequence: CDR1 SGHTA, CDR2 FQGNSA. The CDR3 nucleotides are TGTGCCAGCAGCTCAAAAACCTTGAATTATGGCTACACCTTC. Its protein is CASSSKTLNYGYTF.

The table lists this clone with a count of one. The V call is TRBV18, the J call TRBJ1-1; D is possibly TRBD1 (6 bases). CDR1 is KGHSH, CDR2 LQKENI, per germline. This CDR3 region has 12 residues. V shed 3 bases and J shed 6 bases, with 8 bases lying between them. CDR3 residues: CASSPAGAEAFF. The CDR3 DNA is TGTGCCAGCTCACCGGCAGGGGCTGAAGCTTTCTTT. Together with reference TRBV18 and TRBJ1-1, the CDR3 gives the full variable domain: NAGVMQNPRHLVRRRGQEARLRCSPMKGHSHVYWYRQLPEEGLKFMVYLQKENIIDESGMPKERFSAEFPKEGPSILRIQQVVRGDSAAYFCASSPAGAEAFFGQGTRLTVV.

This chain uses TRBV19 with TRBJ1-5; 11 positions match TRBD1. This CDR3 has 15 amino acids. Germline loops: CDR1 LNHDA, CDR2 SQIVND (reference sequence). Trimming took 1 base from V and 6 from J; bases not matched to a gene: 2. The chain's CDR3 is CASSIGTGGTQPQHF. CDR3 bases: TGTGCCAGTAGTATAGGGACAGGGGGCACTCAGCCCCAGCATTTT.

This chain links TRBV29-1 with TRBJ2-5; D may be TRBD1 (6 bases). Trimming stripped 3 bases from V and 6 bases from J, with 14 bases between. The CDR3 runs 13 residues. Germline V gives CDR1 SQVTM, CDR2 ANQGSEA. The chain's CDR3 is CSVDPTGDKTQYF. The CDR3 nucleotides read TGCAGCGTTGATCCGACAGGAGATAAGACCCAGTACTTC.

Written as DNA, the CDR3 is TGTGCCATCAGTGATAGGGGACAGGGAATAGAGACCCAGTACTTC. Amino acids: CAISDRGQGIETQYF. The rearrangement uses TRBV10-3 and TRBJ2-5, with 9 bases fitting TRBD1. In germline, CDR1 is ENHRY, CDR2 SYGVKD. J lost 4 bases, V lost 3 bases, and 6 bases had no gene match. This CDR3 spans 15 amino acids.

This clone was observed a single time. The gene calls are TRBV6-1 and TRBJ2-1, with D tentatively TRBD1 or TRBD2 (5 bases each). This CDR3 has 15 residues. Germline V lookup: CDR1 MNHNS, CDR2 SASEGT. With 1 base removed from V and 1 base from J, the gap between germline ends came to 8 bases. Written as DNA, the CDR3 is TGTGCCAGCAGTGAAGGGGGCGGGTCCTACAATGAGCAGTTCTTC. Amino acids: CASSEGGGSYNEQFF.

This clone was seen once. J is TRBJ1-1 and V is TRBV6-1; D gene ambiguous. Germline CDR1 is MNHNS and CDR2 is SASEGT. The CDR3 has 12 residues. V gave up 4 bases and J gave up 1 base, with 4 bases separating them. Written as DNA, the CDR3 is TGTGCCAGCAGTGCCCAGAACACTGAAGCTTTCTTT. Translating it yields CASSAQNTEAFF.

The rearrangement joins TRBV25-1 to TRBJ2-3, with no clear D. This CDR3 contains 11 residues. Germline CDR1 MGHDK, CDR2 SYGVNS. V lost 7 bases and J 6 bases, leaving 8 bases between the germline ends. This CDR3 is CASTAIDTQYF. The CDR3 DNA reads as TGTGCCAGCACGGCCATTGATACGCAGTATTTT.